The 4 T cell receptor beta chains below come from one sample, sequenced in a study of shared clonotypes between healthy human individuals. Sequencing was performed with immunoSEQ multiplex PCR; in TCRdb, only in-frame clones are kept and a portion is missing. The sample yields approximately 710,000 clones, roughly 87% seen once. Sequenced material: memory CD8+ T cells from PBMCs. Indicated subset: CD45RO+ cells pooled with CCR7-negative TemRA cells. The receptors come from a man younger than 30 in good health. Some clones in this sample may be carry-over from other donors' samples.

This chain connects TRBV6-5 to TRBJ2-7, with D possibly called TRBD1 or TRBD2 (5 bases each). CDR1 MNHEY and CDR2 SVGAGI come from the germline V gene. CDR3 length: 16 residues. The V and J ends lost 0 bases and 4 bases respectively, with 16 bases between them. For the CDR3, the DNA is TGTGCCAGCAGTTACTCTAAGGGGCTAGCCAGATACGAGCAGTACTTC. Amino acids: CASSYSKGLARYEQYF.

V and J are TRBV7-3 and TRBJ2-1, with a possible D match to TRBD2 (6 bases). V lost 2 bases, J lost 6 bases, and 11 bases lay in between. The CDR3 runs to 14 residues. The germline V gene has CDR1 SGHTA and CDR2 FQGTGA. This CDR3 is CASSLWRDSNEQFF. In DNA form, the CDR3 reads TGTGCCAGCAGCTTATGGCGGGATAGCAATGAGCAGTTCTTC.

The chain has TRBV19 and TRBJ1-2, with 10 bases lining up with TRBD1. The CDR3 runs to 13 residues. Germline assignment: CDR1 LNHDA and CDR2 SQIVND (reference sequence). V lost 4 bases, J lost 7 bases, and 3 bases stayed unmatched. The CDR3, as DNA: TGTGCCAGTAGTACCTGGGACAGGGGTGGCTACACCTTC. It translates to CASSTWDRGGYTF. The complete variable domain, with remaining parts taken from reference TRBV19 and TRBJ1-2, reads DGGITQSPKYLFRKEGQNVTLSCEQNLNHDAMYWYRQDPGQGLRLIYYSQIVNDFQKGDIAEGYSVSREKKESFPLTVTSAQKNPTAFYLCASSTWDRGGYTFGSGTRLTVV.

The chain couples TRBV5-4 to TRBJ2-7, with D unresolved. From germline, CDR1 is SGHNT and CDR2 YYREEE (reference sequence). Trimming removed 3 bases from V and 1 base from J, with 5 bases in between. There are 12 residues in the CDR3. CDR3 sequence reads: CASSSASYEQYF. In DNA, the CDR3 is TGTGCCAGCAGCTCTGCATCCTACGAGCAGTACTTC. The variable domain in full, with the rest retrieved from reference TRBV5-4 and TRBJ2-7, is ETGVTQSPTHLIKTRGQQVTLRCSSQSGHNTVSWYQQALGQGPQFIFQYYREEENGRGNFPPRFSGLQFPNYSSELNVNALELDDSALYLCASSSASYEQYFGPGTRLTVT.